This T cell receptor beta chain stems from a study of blood T cell repertoires in COVID-19 (TCRdb year 2020). Background on the whole study: Collaborator samples came from the United States, Italy and Spain and covered acute and convalescent phases of COVID-19. The prospective study material was composed of cDNA or gDNA derived from T cells, B-cell-depleted T cells, or PBMCs. The dataset comprised deeply sampled blood TCRbeta repertoires from subjects exposed to, actively infected with, or recovered from COVID-19. The repertoires were released in a freely available public database meant as a resource for research on the immune response to SARS-CoV-2. Samples were obtained from the ongoing ImmuneRACE study (first 160 participants) and from roughly 1,300 subjects provided by 6 global collaborators. Sample metadata almost always included a de-identified subject ID, COVID-19 status, age in years and sex. Where available, HLA class I and class II types were obtained from metadata supplied by the sample provider rather than from assay-based typing.

Broad study findings and their caveats: Clinical and demographic metadata were provided uncurated, with the amount varying by source and participant.

Collaborating institutions collected whole blood in K2EDTA tubes following their own protocols. For TCRbeta analysis, collaborators shipped samples in one of three forms: frozen whole blood, isolated PBMCs, or DNA extracted from either of those sample types. TCRbeta CDR3 regions were amplified from genomic DNA using the immunoSEQ Assay, a bias-controlled multiplex PCR. As for how the authors treated the data: The number of nucleated cells in each sample was estimated by amplification of reference gene primers within the assay. To quantify the absolute abundance of each unique TCRbeta CDR3 rearrangement, sequence reads were collapsed and filtered. For each sample, productive Simpson clonality was calculated as the square root of Simpson's diversity index across productive rearrangements. In its TCRdb copy, this immuneACCESS table keeps in-frame sequences only and misses some clones. Where compared with another copy, unresolved V genes explain less than half of these, and the others have no known cause. The V and J calls and clone size were taken over from that table, and D and trimming were inferred from the DNA. Recorded for this sample are approximately 80,000 clones; 78% of them occurred a single time. About 16% of the sample comes from the top ten.

As to this clone: The antigen it binds to is not known. Nothing much larger sits one base from this clone, and base qualities are not available.

Sequencing was performed on peripheral blood. This TCR was recovered from a human donor in a cohort sampled during active COVID-19.

The sequence in DNA is TGTGCCAGCAGCACCCCCCAACTAGCGGGAGCCGGTAATGAGCAGTTCTTC. Translated, this gives CASSTPQLAGAGNEQFF. The sequence is built from TRBV21-1 and TRBJ2-1; the table's TRBD2 call for D was not verified on the DNA. TRBV21-1 represents a pseudogene. Reading from cysteine to phenylalanine, the CDR3 counts 17 amino acids. Only the CDR3 DNA is retained, 51 bases long and in frame from the first base.